Included here is one T cell receptor (beta chain) sequence, with context. Its antigen is not known. This CDR3 is also generated by other DNA sequences in the sample. Data came from immunoSEQ multiplex PCR; TCRdb stores just in-frame clones and leaves some out. The repertoire holds about 270,000 clones, with about 94% as singletons. The data derive from a study of T cell responses to AZD1222 COVID-19 vaccine. Germline V gene sequence: CDR1 SGDLS, CDR2 YYNGEE. The CDR3 is 13 amino acids. The ends were cut back, 0 bases at V and 3 bases at J, with 6 bases in the middle. Study outcomes and limitations: Spike-wide coverage was observed for vaccine-associated CD4 TCRs, with dominant responses at 160-218 and 743-854. Only a handful of AZD1222 recipients tested seropositive at baseline. Donor demographics were predominantly white British with a female majority; clonal diversity may be underestimated. No repertoire was sampled before or during the peak T cell response, only after it.

The sequences come from peripheral blood, collected 28 days after the second AZD1222 dose. The V gene is TRBV9, the J gene TRBJ2-5; D remains unclear. The sequence was collected from an adult who received the AZD1222 COVID-19 vaccine. The chain's CDR3 is CASSVGTEETQYF. The CDR3 nucleotides are TGTGCCAGCAGCGTAGGGACGGAAGAGACCCAGTACTTC.